Listed here are 22 T cell receptor beta chains from one sample, sequenced in a study of shared clonotypes between healthy human individuals. The naive CD8 subset, CD45RO-negative cells positively selected for CCR7, excluded terminally differentiated effector memory CD45RA+ cells. Libraries were prepared by immunoSEQ multiplex PCR; TCRdb keeps only in-frame clonotypes and omits some of them. Among some 740,000 clones listed, roughly 92% were seen once. Material: naive CD8+ T cells sorted from blood. The source is a man aged 30 to 45 in good health.

The gene calls are TRBV7-9 and TRBJ2-6, with TRBD1 matching 9 bases. The trim removed 4 bases at V and 19 bases at J, leaving 5 bases unmatched. The CDR3 loop spans 11 amino acids. Germline-derived CDR1 and CDR2 are SEHNR and FQNEAQ (reference sequence). CDR3 sequence: CASSWTGVFTF. CDR3 sequence (DNA): TGTGCCAGCAGCTGGACAGGGGTTTTCACTTTC.

The chain is built from TRBV7-9 and TRBJ2-2; no clear D gene. CDR3 length: 17 residues. In germline, CDR1 is SEHNR, CDR2 FQNEAQ (reference sequence). Deletions cut 1 base from V and 1 base from J, with 13 bases between. The CDR3 sequence is CASSLGRITKNTGELFF. The CDR3 nucleotides are TGTGCCAGCAGCTTAGGCCGTATTACAAAGAACACCGGGGAGCTGTTTTTT.

CDR3 sequence: CASSPPAGTDEQYF. CDR3 DNA sequence: TGTGCCAGCAGCCCCCCAGCGGGAACCGACGAGCAGTACTTC. The chain has TRBV7-9 and TRBJ2-7; 7 positions match TRBD2. Germline-derived CDR1 and CDR2 are SEHNR and FQNEAQ (reference sequence). With V trimmed by 5 bases and J by 5 bases, 9 bases remained unmatched. CDR3 size: 14 residues.

This clone was recorded once. The chain combines TRBV15 with TRBJ1-5; D gene uncertain. CDR1 is LNHNV, CDR2 YYDKDF, per germline (reference sequence). The CDR3 has 14 amino acids. Trimming removed 0 bases from V and 4 bases from J, with 7 bases in between. The chain's CDR3 is CATSREGRNQPQHF. DNA for the CDR3: TGTGCCACCAGCAGAGAGGGGAGAAATCAGCCCCAGCATTTT.

The V and J genes are TRBV27 and TRBJ2-3; D perhaps matches TRBD2 (6 bases). V was shortened by 6 bases and J by 4 bases, with 11 bases between the two germline ends. This CDR3 spans 13 amino acids. The germline gives CDR1 MNHEY, CDR2 SMNVEV (reference sequence). CDR3 sequence: CASRPPGADTQYF. The CDR3 DNA follows: TGTGCCAGCAGGCCACCGGGGGCAGATACGCAGTATTTT.

The rearrangement links TRBV15 to TRBJ1-1, with D maybe TRBD1 (5 bases). The CDR3 spans 14 residues. Trimming took 5 bases from V and 4 from J, leaving 14 bases between them. Per the germline V gene, CDR1 is LNHNV and CDR2 is YYDKDF (reference sequence). The CDR3 DNA reads as TGTGCCACCAGCGGCGGGGGTTTGATCACTGAAGCTTTCTTT. Translation gives CATSGGGLITEAFF.

The chain employs TRBV7-2 and TRBJ2-5; 12 bases fit TRBD1. V lost 3 bases and J lost 4; bases outside the gene matches: 6. Per germline, CDR1 SGHTA and CDR2 FQGNSA. The CDR3 has 16 residues. CDR3 sequence: CASSLWDRGRRETQYF. In DNA form, the CDR3 reads TGTGCCAGCAGCTTGTGGGACAGGGGGCGCAGAGAGACCCAGTACTTC.

The chain couples TRBV4-3 to TRBJ2-1; 10 bases map to TRBD2. V dropped 0 bases and J dropped 9; count of bases not matched to a gene: 11. CDR1 is LGHNA and CDR2 is YSLEER in the germline V gene. CDR3 size: 17 residues. In DNA form, the CDR3 reads TGCGCCAGCAGCCAAGATCTATCAAGCGGGAGGGCCACTGAGCAGTTCTTC. Amino acid sequence: CASSQDLSSGRATEQFF.

The genes are TRBV7-2 and TRBJ2-7; 8 bases align to TRBD2. This CDR3 is built from 15 residues. Germline lookup yields CDR1 SGHTA and CDR2 FQGNSA. Trimming cost V 5 bases and J 2 bases; bases outside gene matches: 8. The CDR3 loop reads CASSLNSGDAYEQYF. The CDR3 coding sequence is TGTGCCAGCAGCCTAAATAGCGGGGACGCCTACGAGCAGTACTTC.

CDR3 loop: CAISEAHSSPTGHYGYTF. CDR3 nucleotides: TGTGCCATCAGTGAGGCTCACTCCTCACCGACAGGGCATTATGGCTACACCTTC. The V and J genes are TRBV10-3 and TRBJ1-2; TRBD1 agrees at 7 bases. CDR1 and CDR2 from the germline V gene are ENHRY and SYGVKD. Trimming took 2 bases from V and 5 from J; bases not matched to a gene: 17. CDR3 length: 18 residues.

J is TRBJ2-7 and V is TRBV7-6; 8 bases fit TRBD2. The CDR3 is 19 amino acids. Unmatched junction bases numbered 15, after V lost 2 bases and J lost 0 bases. Germline V gene data show CDR1 as SGHVS and CDR2 as FNYEAQ. CDR3 coding DNA: TGTGCCAGCAGCTTATACCCCGGGGGGACTAGGACCTACTCCTACGAGCAGTACTTC. Translated, it gives CASSLYPGGTRTYSYEQYF.

As regards this clone: Other DNA sequences in this specimen translate into the identical CDR3. The genes are TRBV27 and TRBJ2-7; no firm D call. The CDR3 length is 11 residues. V gave up 4 bases and J gave up 4 bases, with 5 bases separating them. Germline V gene data show CDR1 as MNHEY and CDR2 as SMNVEV (reference sequence). The CDR3 loop is CASSSYYEQYF. CDR3 sequence (DNA): TGTGCCAGCAGTTCTTATTACGAGCAGTACTTC.

The chain has TRBV7-6 and TRBJ2-1, with unresolved D. The CDR3 loop spans 12 amino acids. Looked up from germline, CDR1 is SGHVS and CDR2 is FNYEAQ. Trimming pared 0 bases from V and 7 bases from J, leaving 4 bases between. The CDR3 DNA is TGTGCCAGCAGCTTAGCGCTTAATGAGCAGTTCTTC. Protein: CASSLALNEQFF.

V and J are TRBV28 and TRBJ2-3; 13 nucleotides agree with TRBD2. The CDR3 is 16 residues long. The J segment lost 7 bases and the V segment lost 2 bases, leaving 6 bases of the junction unmatched. Germline CDR1 is MDHEN and CDR2 is SYDVKM. The CDR3 nucleotides are TGTGCCAGCAGTTTAAGGACTAGCGGGAGACTATATACGCAGTATTTT. Residues: CASSLRTSGRLYTQYF.

This chain uses TRBV19 with TRBJ2-5; the match to TRBD1 covers 9 bases. J lost 5 bases, V lost 5 bases, and 9 bases had no gene match. There are 15 residues in the CDR3. Germline V gene sequence: CDR1 LNHDA, CDR2 SQIVND (reference sequence). The CDR3 nucleotides read TGTGCCAGTAGTGGATTACAGGGGGCCCCGGAGACCCAGTACTTC. Amino acids: CASSGLQGAPETQYF.

The rearrangement uses TRBV5-4 and TRBJ2-7; 16 bases fit TRBD2. Trimming cost V 4 bases and J 1 base; bases outside gene matches: 8. The CDR3 spans 18 residues. CDR1 and CDR2 (germline): SGHNT, YYREEE (reference sequence). The CDR3 bases are TGTGCCAGCAGCCTGGGACTAGCGGGAGGGACGCGGTCCTACGAGCAGTACTTC. Encoded protein: CASSLGLAGGTRSYEQYF.

The chain links TRBV13 to TRBJ2-7; possible D gene TRBD2, 6 bases. Germline CDR1 is PRHDT and CDR2 is FYEKMQ (reference sequence). V gave up 5 bases and J gave up 5 bases, with 10 bases separating them. The CDR3 has 12 amino acids. The CDR3 DNA reads as TGTGCCAGCAGCCACACGGGGGACGAGCAGTACTTC. Translated, it gives CASSHTGDEQYF.

This chain connects TRBV19 to TRBJ2-1; D is unclear. CDR1 LNHDA and CDR2 SQIVND come from the germline V gene (reference sequence). The V end was cut by 3 bases, the J end by 0 bases, with 12 bases between. The CDR3 has 16 residues. The CDR3 nucleotides are TGTGCCAGTAGTATGGGTCGAAGGAGCTCCTACAATGAGCAGTTCTTC. Its protein product is CASSMGRRSSYNEQFF.

The chain couples TRBV2 to TRBJ1-5; D gene ambiguous. Trimming removed 6 bases from V and 0 bases from J, with 6 bases in between. From germline, CDR1 is SNHLY and CDR2 FYNNEI. The CDR3 consists of 13 residues. The CDR3 DNA reads as TGTGCCAGCAGGGAGGATAGCAATCAGCCCCAGCATTTT. It is translated as CASREDSNQPQHF.

The CDR3 protein is CASSFTSGIQETQYF. CDR3 nucleotides: TGTGCCAGCAGCTTCACTAGCGGTATCCAAGAGACCCAGTACTTC. This chain links TRBV11-2 with TRBJ2-5; 8 bases match TRBD2. The V gene end was trimmed by 3 bases and the J gene end by 1 base; junction bases not matched to a gene: 4. Germline-derived CDR1 and CDR2 are SGHAT and FQNNGV. This CDR3 comprises 15 residues.

The rearrangement uses TRBV29-1 and TRBJ2-1; 9 bases match TRBD1. The V segment lost 4 bases and the J segment 4 bases; nucleotides outside the gene matches: 14. CDR1 SQVTM and CDR2 ANQGSEA come from the germline V gene. CDR3 length: 17 residues. Here the CDR3 reads CSVASRVRTGAYNEQFF. The CDR3 DNA sequence: TGCAGCGTTGCCAGCCGGGTTAGGACAGGGGCATACAATGAGCAGTTCTTC.

Remarks on this clone: Other nucleotide sequences from this sample produce the same CDR3. The rearrangement joins TRBV7-9 to TRBJ2-1, with unresolved D. CDR1 and CDR2 from the germline V gene are SEHNR and FQNEAQ (reference sequence). V dropped 1 base and J dropped 8 bases, with 12 bases sitting between them. The length of the CDR3 is 14 residues. The CDR3 DNA reads TGTGCCAGCAGCTTAGGGCTAGTTAAGGATGAGCAGTTCTTC. It is translated as CASSLGLVKDEQFF.